This TCR beta chain emerged from a study of cytomegalovirus exposure and HLA in healthy donors. General observations from the study: In a later analysis, TCR beta V- and J-gene trimming was associated with a missense DCLRE1C variant.

Researchers ran the PCR with 60 Vbeta and 13 Jbeta primers. Produced via immunoSEQ multiplex PCR; TCRdb's table is partial and in-frame only. The data contain about 190,000 clones, almost 80% of them singletons. Trimming removed 3 bases from V and 4 bases from J; junction bases left unmatched: 13. Germline V CDR1 and CDR2: SGHNT, YYREEE (reference sequence). The CDR3 runs to 17 residues. To note about this clone: The antigen is undetermined.

The specimen sequenced was PBMCs. The receptor comes from a young woman in good health and CMV-seronegative. The genes are TRBV5-4 and TRBJ2-5, with 9 bases aligning to TRBD2. The CDR3 bases are TGTGCCAGCAGCTCGCCTTTGGCGGGGGGGCATCGAGAGACCCAGTACTTC. This codes for CASSSPLAGGHRETQYF. Supplemented by reference TRBV5-4 and TRBJ2-5, the full variable domain reads ETGVTQSPTHLIKTRGQQVTLRCSSQSGHNTVSWYQQALGQGPQFIFQYYREEENGRGNFPPRFSGLQFPNYSSELNVNALELDDSALYLCASSSPLAGGHRETQYFGPGTRLLVL.